This is a list of T cell receptor beta chains from one sample in a study of blood T cell repertoires in COVID-19. Repertoires were generated with immunoSEQ multiplex PCR, while TCRdb's copy carries only in-frame clones and drops some. The sample consists of roughly 260,000 clones, around 87% of them appearing once. The sample comprised peripheral blood. All receptors come from a woman aged 45-65 years with acute or convalescent COVID-19. CDR3s include the opening cysteine and the closing phenylalanine or tryptophan. The D gene is left open where the match is weak. Expanded clones get a size class; other rows say once, few or many, or leave the size out.

J: TRBJ2-1
D: TRBD1
V: TRBV2
size: -
CDR3: CASSGQGIYNEQFF
DNA: TGTGCCAGCTCCGGACAGGGGATTTACAATGAGCAGTTCTTC

J: TRBJ1-2
D: TRBD1
V: TRBV7-9
size: -
CDR3: CASKEGKGAGYGYTF
DNA: TGTGCCAGCAAAGAAGGCAAGGGGGCCGGCTATGGCTACACCTTC

J: TRBJ2-3
D: -
V: TRBV6-5
size: -
CDR3: CASSRHPSTDTQYF
DNA: TGTGCCAGCAGTAGACATCCTAGCACAGATACGCAGTATTTT

J: TRBJ1-2
D: -
V: TRBV3-1/TRBV3-2
size: -
CDR3: CASSPRWGDGYTF
DNA: TGTGCCAGCAGCCCGCGATGGGGAGATGGCTACACCTTC

J: TRBJ1-6
D: TRBD1
V: TRBV13
size: -
CDR3: CASSKTGTGYSPLHF
DNA: TGTGCCAGCAGCAAAACCGGGACAGGGTATTCACCCCTCCACTTT

J: TRBJ2-3
D: -
V: TRBV7-2
size: -
CDR3: CASSLAYKDTQYF
DNA: TGTGCCAGCAGCCTAGCGTATAAAGATACGCAGTATTTT

J: TRBJ2-3
D: -
V: TRBV5-1
size: -
CDR3: CASSNRDSYTDTQYF
DNA: TGCGCCAGCAGCAATCGGGACTCCTACACAGATACGCAGTATTTT

J: TRBJ2-7
D: -
V: TRBV3-1/TRBV3-2
size: -
CDR3: CASSQGEAGLGNYEQYF
DNA: TGTGCCAGCAGCCAAGGAGAGGCGGGATTGGGAAACTACGAGCAGTACTTC

J: TRBJ1-4
D: -
V: TRBV29-1
size: -
CDR3: CSVGGQGATNEKLFF
DNA: TGCAGCGTTGGGGGCCAGGGTGCAACTAATGAAAAACTGTTTTTT

J: TRBJ2-5
D: TRBD1
V: TRBV9
size: -
CDR3: CASSPAWGQIQETQYF
DNA: TGTGCCAGCAGTCCAGCATGGGGACAGATCCAAGAGACCCAGTACTTC

J: TRBJ2-7
D: TRBD2
V: TRBV5-1
size: -
CDR3: CASSGGTSGRGYEQYF
DNA: TGCGCCAGCAGCGGCGGGACTAGCGGGAGAGGTTATGAGCAGTACTTC

J: TRBJ1-1
D: -
V: TRBV9
size: -
CDR3: CASSPPVSVNTEAFF
DNA: TGTGCCAGCAGCCCTCCGGTTTCGGTGAACACTGAAGCTTTCTTT

J: TRBJ2-7
D: TRBD1
V: TRBV6-2/TRBV6-3
size: -
CDR3: CASSYSSGTGFFKQYF
DNA: TGTGCCAGCAGTTACTCGTCCGGGACAGGGTTTTTTAAGCAGTACTTC

J: TRBJ1-3
D: -
V: TRBV7-2
size: -
CDR3: CASSLRGGSGNTIYF
DNA: TGTGCCAGCAGCTTAAGAGGGGGATCTGGAAACACCATATATTTT

J: TRBJ1-2
D: -
V: TRBV30
size: many
CDR3: CAWLYRAHYGYTF
DNA: TGTGCCTGGCTGTACAGGGCCCACTATGGCTACACCTTC

J: TRBJ2-7
D: -
V: TRBV5-6
size: -
CDR3: CASSYQTGAYEQYF
DNA: TGTGCCAGCAGCTATCAGACAGGAGCCTACGAGCAGTACTTC

J: TRBJ1-5
D: TRBD1
V: TRBV20-1
size: -
CDR3: CSASKRWDSGNQPQHF
DNA: TGCAGTGCTAGTAAAAGATGGGACAGCGGGAATCAGCCCCAGCATTTT

J: TRBJ1-5
D: TRBD1
V: TRBV2
size: -
CDR3: CASSLTGVGNQPQHF
DNA: TGTGCCAGCAGTCTAACAGGGGTTGGAAATCAGCCCCAGCATTTT

J: TRBJ1-4
D: -
V: TRBV5-1
size: -
CDR3: CASSQVGAGVPNEKLFF
DNA: TGCGCCAGCAGCCAGGTTGGGGCAGGGGTTCCTAATGAAAAACTGTTTTTT